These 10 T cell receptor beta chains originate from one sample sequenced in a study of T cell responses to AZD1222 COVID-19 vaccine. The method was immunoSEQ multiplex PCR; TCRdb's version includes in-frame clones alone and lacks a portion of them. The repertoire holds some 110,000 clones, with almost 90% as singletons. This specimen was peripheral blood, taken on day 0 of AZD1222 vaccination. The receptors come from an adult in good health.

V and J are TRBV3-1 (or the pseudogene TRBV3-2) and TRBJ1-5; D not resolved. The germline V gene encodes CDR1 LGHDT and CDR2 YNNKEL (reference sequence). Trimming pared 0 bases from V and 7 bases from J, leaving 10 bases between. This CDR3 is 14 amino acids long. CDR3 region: CASSQEGIRQPQHF. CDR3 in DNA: TGTGCCAGCAGCCAAGAAGGAATCAGGCAGCCCCAGCATTTT.

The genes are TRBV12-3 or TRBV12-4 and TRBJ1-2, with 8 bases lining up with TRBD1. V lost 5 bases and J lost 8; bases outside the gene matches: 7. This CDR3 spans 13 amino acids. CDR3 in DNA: TGTGCCAGCAGTCCCAGGACAGGGTCGGGCTACACCTTC. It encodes CASSPRTGSGYTF.

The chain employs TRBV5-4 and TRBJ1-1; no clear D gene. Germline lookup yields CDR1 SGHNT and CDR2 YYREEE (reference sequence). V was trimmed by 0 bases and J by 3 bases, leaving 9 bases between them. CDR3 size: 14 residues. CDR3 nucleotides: TGTGCCAGCAGCTTGGGGGTTACCGACACTGAAGCTTTCTTT. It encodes CASSLGVTDTEAFF.

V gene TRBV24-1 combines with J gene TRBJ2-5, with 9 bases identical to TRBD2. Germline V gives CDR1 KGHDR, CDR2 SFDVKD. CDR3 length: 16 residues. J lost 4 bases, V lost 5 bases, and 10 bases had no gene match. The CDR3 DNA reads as TGTGCCACCAGTGTCTGGGCGCGGGAGGGGCGAGAGACCCAGTACTTC. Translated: CATSVWAREGRETQYF.

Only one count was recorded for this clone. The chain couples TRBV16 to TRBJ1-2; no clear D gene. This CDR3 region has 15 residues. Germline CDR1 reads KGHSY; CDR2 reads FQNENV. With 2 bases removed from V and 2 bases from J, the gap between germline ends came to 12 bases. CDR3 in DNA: TGTGCCAGCAGCCAAAGAGAGGGCAGAAACTATGGCTACACCTTC. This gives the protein CASSQREGRNYGYTF.

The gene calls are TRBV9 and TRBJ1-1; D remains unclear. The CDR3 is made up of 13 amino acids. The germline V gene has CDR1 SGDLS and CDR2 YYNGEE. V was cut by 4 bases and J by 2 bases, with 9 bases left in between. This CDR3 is CASSRGTNTEAFF. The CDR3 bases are TGTGCCAGCAGCAGAGGCACTAACACTGAAGCTTTCTTT.

The DNA for the CDR3 is TGTGCCAGCAGCTCCGACGACGGAGGGAGTCAGTACTTC. Its translation is CASSSDDGGSQYF. The chain carries TRBV7-3 and TRBJ2-4; D might be TRBD2 (6 bases). CDR1 is SGHTA and CDR2 is FQGTGA in the germline V gene. V was clipped by 4 bases and J by 12 bases, with 16 bases between them. This CDR3 has 13 residues.

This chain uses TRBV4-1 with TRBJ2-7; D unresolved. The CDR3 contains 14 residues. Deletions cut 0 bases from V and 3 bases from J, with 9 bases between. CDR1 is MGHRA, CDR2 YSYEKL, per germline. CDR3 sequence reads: CASSQDLEDYEQYF. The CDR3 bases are TGCGCCAGCAGCCAAGATCTCGAGGACTACGAGCAGTACTTC.

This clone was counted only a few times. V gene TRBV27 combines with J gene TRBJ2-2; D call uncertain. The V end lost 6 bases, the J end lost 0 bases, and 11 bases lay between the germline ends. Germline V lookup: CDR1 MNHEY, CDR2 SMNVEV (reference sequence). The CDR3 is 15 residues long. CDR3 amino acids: CASRSGSTNTGELFF. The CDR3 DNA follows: TGTGCCAGCAGGTCCGGGTCCACGAACACCGGGGAGCTGTTTTTT.

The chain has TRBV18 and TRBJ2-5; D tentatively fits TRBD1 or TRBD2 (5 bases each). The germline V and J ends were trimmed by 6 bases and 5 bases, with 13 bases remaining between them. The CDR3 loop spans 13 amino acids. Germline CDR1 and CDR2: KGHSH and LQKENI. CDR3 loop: CASSRGYRETQYF. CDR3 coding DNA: TGTGCCAGCTCCCGGGGCTACCGGGAGACCCAGTACTTC. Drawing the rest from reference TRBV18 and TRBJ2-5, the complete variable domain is NAGVMQNPRHLVRRRGQEARLRCSPMKGHSHVYWYRQLPEEGLKFMVYLQKENIIDESGMPKERFSAEFPKEGPSILRIQQVVRGDSAAYFCASSRGYRETQYFGPGTRLLVL.